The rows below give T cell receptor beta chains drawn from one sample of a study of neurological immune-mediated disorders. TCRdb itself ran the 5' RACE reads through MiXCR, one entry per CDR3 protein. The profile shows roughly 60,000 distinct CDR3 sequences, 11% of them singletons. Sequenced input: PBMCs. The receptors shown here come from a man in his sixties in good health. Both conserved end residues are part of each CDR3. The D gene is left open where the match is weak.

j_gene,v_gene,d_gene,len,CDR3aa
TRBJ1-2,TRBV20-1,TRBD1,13,CSAPWTGTDGYTF
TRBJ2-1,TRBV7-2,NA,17,CASSSQTGTLKYNEQFF
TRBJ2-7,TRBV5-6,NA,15,CASSFGLIQTYEQYF
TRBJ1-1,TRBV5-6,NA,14,CASSLGPGNTEAFF
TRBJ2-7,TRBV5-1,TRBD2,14,CASTGLAGGNEQYF
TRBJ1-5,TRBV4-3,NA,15,CASSQEGAGNQPQHF
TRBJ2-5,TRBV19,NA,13,CASSRQGTETQYF
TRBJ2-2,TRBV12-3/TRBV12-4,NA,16,CASSLAGNSDTGELFF
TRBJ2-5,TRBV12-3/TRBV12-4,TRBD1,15,CASSTGTGTQETQYF
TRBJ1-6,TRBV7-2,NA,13,CASSLDYNSPLHF
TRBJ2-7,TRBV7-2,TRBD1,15,CASSFSGTGYYEQYF
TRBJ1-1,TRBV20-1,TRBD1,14,CSARGGQGNTEAFF
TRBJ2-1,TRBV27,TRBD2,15,CASRATSGAYNEQFF
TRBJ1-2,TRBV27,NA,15,CASSFLSGQNYGYTF
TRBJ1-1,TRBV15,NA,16,CATSRDRRSMNTEAFF
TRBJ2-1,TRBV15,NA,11,CATSRENEQFF
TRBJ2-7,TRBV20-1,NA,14,CSAADRPLSYEQYF
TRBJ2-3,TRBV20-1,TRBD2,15,CSASPTSASTDTQYF
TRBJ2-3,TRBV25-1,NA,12,CASSEYVDTQYF
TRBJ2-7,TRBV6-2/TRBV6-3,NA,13,CASSSGFPYEQYF
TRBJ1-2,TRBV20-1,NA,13,CSAREGGLYGYTF
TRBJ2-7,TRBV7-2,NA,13,CASSPGSGREQYF
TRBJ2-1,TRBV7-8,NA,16,CASSLPGLISYNEQFF
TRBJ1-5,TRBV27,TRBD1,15,CASSPQGANNQPQHF
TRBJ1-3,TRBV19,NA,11,CASSIGNTIYF
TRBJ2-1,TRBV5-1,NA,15,CASSRRGADLGEQFF
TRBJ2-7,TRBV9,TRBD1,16,CASSEGSDRTRYEQYF
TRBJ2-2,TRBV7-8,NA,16,CASSFGRTPYTGELFF
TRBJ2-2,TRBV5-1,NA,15,CASSPQPDDAGELFF
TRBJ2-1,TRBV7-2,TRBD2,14,CASSLRRGDNEQFF
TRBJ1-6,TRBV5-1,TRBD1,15,CASSGAGTGYSPLHF
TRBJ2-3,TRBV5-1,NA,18,CASSPARDSRAYTDTQYF
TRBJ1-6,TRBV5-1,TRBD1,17,CASSLSGGLRNNSPLHF
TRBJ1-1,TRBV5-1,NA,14,CASSLSTIEAEAFF
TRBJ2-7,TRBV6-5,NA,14,CASSYRGTDYEQYF
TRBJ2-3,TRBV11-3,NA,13,CASSSLDGGTQYF
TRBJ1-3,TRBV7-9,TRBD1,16,CASSSLWTGSGNTIYF
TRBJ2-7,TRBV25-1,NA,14,CASSRNRDTYEQYF
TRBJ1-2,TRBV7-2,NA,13,CASSLELFYGYTF
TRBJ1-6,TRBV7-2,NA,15,CASSHAGSYNSPLHF
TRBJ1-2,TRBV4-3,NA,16,CASSQDRGSRGYGYTF
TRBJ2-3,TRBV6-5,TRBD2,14,CASAGGGNTDTQYF
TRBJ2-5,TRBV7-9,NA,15,CASSLGQRFGETQYF
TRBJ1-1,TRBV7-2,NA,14,CASSLDGLNTEAFF
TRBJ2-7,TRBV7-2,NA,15,CASSFGPGTRNEQYF
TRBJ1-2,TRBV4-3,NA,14,CASSQPGTVGGYTF
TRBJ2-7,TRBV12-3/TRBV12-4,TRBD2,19,CASSLGGGLDVGTGGEQYF
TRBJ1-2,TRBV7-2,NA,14,CASSLEVGYYGYTF
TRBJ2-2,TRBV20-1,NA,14,CSARRGRNTGELFF
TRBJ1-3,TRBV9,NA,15,CASSIDSYSGNTIYF
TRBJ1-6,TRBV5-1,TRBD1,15,CASSLGGQTYSPLHF
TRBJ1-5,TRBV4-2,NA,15,CASSQVAASNQPQHF
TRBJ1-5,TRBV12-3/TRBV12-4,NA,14,CASSLRSFGQPQHF
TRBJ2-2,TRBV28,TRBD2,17,CASSDGTSGGWTGELFF
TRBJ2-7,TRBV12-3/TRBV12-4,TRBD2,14,CASTPGTSGVRQYF
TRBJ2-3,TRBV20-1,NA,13,CSALWAATDTQYF
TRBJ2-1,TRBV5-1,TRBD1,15,CASYMGTGVYNEQFF